This entry lists 23 T cell receptor beta chains sequenced from one sample in a study of cytomegalovirus exposure and HLA in healthy donors. In the PCR, 60 Vbeta and 13 Jbeta primers were used. The assay was immunoSEQ multiplex PCR, and TCRdb's table has in-frame clones only and misses some. This table lists approximately 180,000 clones. Sequenced sample: PBMCs. Source of these receptors: a man aged 25-45 years in good health and CMV-seronegative.

This chain joins TRBV13 and TRBJ2-5; no firm D call. V was cut by 5 bases and J by 2 bases, with 18 bases left in between. Germline CDR1 reads PRHDT; CDR2 reads FYEKMQ (reference sequence). This CDR3 contains 16 residues. In DNA form, the CDR3 reads TGTGCCAGCAGCAGCTCTTCTTGGGCCCTGCAAGAGACCCAGTACTTC. This translates into CASSSSSWALQETQYF. The complete variable domain, with remaining parts taken from reference TRBV13 and TRBJ2-5, reads AAGVIQSPRHLIKEKRETATLKCYPIPRHDTVYWYQQGPGQDPQFLISFYEKMQSDKGSIPDRFSAQQFSDYHSELNMSSLELGDSALYFCASSSSSWALQETQYFGPGTRLLVL.

This sequence joins TRBV6-5 and TRBJ1-1, with unresolved D. In germline, CDR1 is MNHEY, CDR2 SVGAGI. The CDR3 extends over 11 amino acids. Trimming left V 2 bases short and J 6 bases short, with 4 bases between. CDR3 in DNA: TGTGCCAGCAGTTACGGAGCTGAAGCTTTCTTT. Translation gives CASSYGAEAFF.

The chain has TRBV11-3 and TRBJ2-2; D is possibly TRBD1 (6 bases). The V end lost 3 bases, the J end lost 6 bases, and 14 bases lay between the germline ends. Germline CDR1 SGHNT, CDR2 YENEEA. This CDR3 contains 15 residues. The CDR3 protein is CASSFKQGWAGELFF. CDR3 nucleotide sequence: TGTGCCAGCAGCTTCAAACAGGGTTGGGCCGGGGAGCTGTTTTTT. Drawing the rest from reference TRBV11-3 and TRBJ2-2, the complete variable domain is EAGVVQSPRYKIIEKKQPVAFWCNPISGHNTLYWYLQNLGQGPELLIRYENEEAVDDSQLPKDRFSAERLKGVDSTLKIQPAELGDSAVYLCASSFKQGWAGELFFGEGSRLTVL.

The chain couples TRBV15 to TRBJ2-5; possible D gene TRBD2, 6 bases. Germline V gene sequence: CDR1 LNHNV, CDR2 YYDKDF (reference sequence). The CDR3 consists of 17 residues. Deletions cut 0 bases from V and 5 bases from J, with 19 bases between. For the CDR3, the DNA is TGTGCCACCAGCAGAGATCGACGGGAGCCTACGAGGGAGACCCAGTACTTC. Translated, it gives CATSRDRREPTRETQYF.

The chain uses TRBV30 and TRBJ2-3; TRBD2 matches at 11 bases. This CDR3 has 17 amino acids. V was pared by 0 bases and J by 7 bases, with 12 bases of the junction left unmatched. Germline V gene lookup returns CDR1 GTSNPN and CDR2 SVGIG (reference sequence). Here the CDR3 reads CAWSVFVTSGTPHTQYF. CDR3 nucleotide sequence: TGTGCCTGGAGTGTATTTGTGACTAGCGGGACACCACATACGCAGTATTTT.

This chain joins TRBV4-1 and TRBJ2-7, with D possibly TRBD1 on 5 matching bases. The CDR3 has 14 residues. Trimming pared 2 bases from V and 0 bases from J, leaving 8 bases between. Germline assignment: CDR1 MGHRA and CDR2 YSYEKL. CDR3: CASSQRQISYEQYF. CDR3 sequence (DNA): TGCGCCAGCAGCCAACGACAGATCTCCTACGAGCAGTACTTC.

The chain joins TRBV6-4 to TRBJ1-1, with TRBD1 identical over 7 bases. Germline V gene lookup returns CDR1 MRHNA and CDR2 SNTAGT. The J segment lost 1 base and the V segment lost 6 bases, leaving 5 bases of the junction unmatched. This CDR3 spans 14 amino acids. CDR3 nucleotides: TGTGCCAGCAGCCGGGACAGTGGGAACACTGAAGCTTTCTTT. It yields the protein CASSRDSGNTEAFF.

The chain has TRBV7-2 and TRBJ2-3; TRBD2 matches at 13 bases. The germline CDR1 and CDR2 sequences are SGHTA and FQGNSA. V was clipped by 5 bases and J by 0 bases; unmatched bases: 5. This CDR3 comprises 17 residues. The CDR3 nucleotides are TGTGCCAGCAGCCCACTAGCGGGGGGGACTAGCACAGATACGCAGTATTTT. It translates to CASSPLAGGTSTDTQYF.

The CDR3 nucleotides read TGCGCCAGCAGCTTGAGTCAGGGCCACACCGGGGAGCTGTTTTTT. The encoded protein is CASSLSQGHTGELFF. This sequence joins TRBV5-1 and TRBJ2-2, with D perhaps matching TRBD1 (5 bases). The CDR3 has 15 amino acids. Germline assignment: CDR1 SGHRS and CDR2 YFSETQ. The germline V and J ends were trimmed by 1 base and 3 bases, with 10 bases remaining between them.

V gene TRBV2 combines with J gene TRBJ2-1, with 8 bases matching TRBD1. The V gene's germline CDR1 is SNHLY and CDR2 FYNNEI. This CDR3 comprises 15 residues. After removal of 7 bases from V and 2 bases from J, the junction contained 7 bases not matched to a gene. The CDR3 region is CASNTGQATYNEQFF. The CDR3 DNA follows: TGTGCCAGCAATACGGGACAGGCAACCTACAATGAGCAGTTCTTC.

The chain combines TRBV11-2 with TRBJ2-5, with D perhaps TRBD2 (6 bases). CDR1 is SGHAT, CDR2 FQNNGV, per germline. The V end lost 5 bases, the J end lost 5 bases, and 27 bases lay between the germline ends. The CDR3 is made up of 18 amino acids. In nucleotides, the CDR3 is TGTGCCAGCAGCGCTCGTTTTGGTGGGTTCGGGGGAGAGGAGACCCAGTACTTC. As protein: CASSARFGGFGGEETQYF.

This chain joins TRBV11-3 and TRBJ2-3, with 9 bases identical to TRBD2. The V and J ends lost 3 bases and 5 bases, in that order; junction bases with no gene match: 9. The CDR3 consists of 16 residues. Germline CDR1 and CDR2: SGHNT and YENEEA. CDR3 in amino acids: CASSFLAGGQGDTQYF. Written as DNA, the CDR3 is TGTGCCAGCAGCTTTTTGGCGGGGGGGCAGGGAGATACGCAGTATTTT.

The CDR3 bases are TGTGCCAGCAGCTTGGCCGCAGGGGCTCATTCACCCCTCCACTTT. Protein product: CASSLAAGAHSPLHF. The chain has TRBV5-6 and TRBJ1-6; possible D gene TRBD1, 6 bases. The CDR3 covers 15 residues. CDR1 and CDR2 (germline): SGHDT, YYEEEE. V was trimmed by 0 bases and J by 8 bases, leaving 12 bases between them. The variable domain in full, with the rest retrieved from reference TRBV5-6 and TRBJ1-6, is DAGVTQSPTHLIKTRGQQVTLRCSPKSGHDTVSWYQQALGQGPQFIFQYYEEEERQRGNFPDRFSGHQFPNYSSELNVNALLLGDSALYLCASSLAAGAHSPLHFGNGTRLTVT.

The CDR3 nucleotides are TGTGCCAGCAGCTTAGACGGGGAGAATCAGCCCCAGCATTTT. It encodes CASSLDGENQPQHF. The chain links TRBV11-3 to TRBJ1-5; no definite D call. This CDR3 is built from 14 residues. Germline V gene data show CDR1 as SGHNT and CDR2 as YENEEA. Trimming removed 0 bases at V and 4 bases at J, with 7 bases between. The full variable domain, in which reference TRBV11-3 and TRBJ1-5 provide the parts outside the CDR3, is EAGVVQSPRYKIIEKKQPVAFWCNPISGHNTLYWYLQNLGQGPELLIRYENEEAVDDSQLPKDRFSAERLKGVDSTLKIQPAELGDSAVYLCASSLDGENQPQHFGDGTRLSIL.

The genes are TRBV7-9 and TRBJ1-4; D is perhaps TRBD1 (5 bases). Germline-derived CDR1 and CDR2 are SEHNR and FQNEAQ (reference sequence). This CDR3 comprises 12 residues. Trimming shortened V by 1 base and J by 15 bases, and 12 bases separated the two germline ends. The CDR3 is CASSLEDTPVFF. In nucleotides, the CDR3 is TGTGCCAGCAGCTTAGAGGACACTCCGGTGTTTTTT.

The rearrangement uses TRBV10-2 and TRBJ2-3; 10 nucleotides agree with TRBD2. The J segment lost 4 bases and the V segment lost 8 bases, leaving 3 bases of the junction unmatched. The CDR3 is made up of 13 amino acids. Germline CDR1 reads WSHSY; CDR2 reads SAAADI. The CDR3 protein is CASALAGADTQYF. The CDR3, as DNA: TGCGCCAGCGCCCTAGCGGGGGCAGATACGCAGTATTTT.

This sequence joins TRBV4-1 and TRBJ2-1; 8 positions agree with TRBD2. V lost 4 bases, J lost 1 base, and 6 bases stayed unmatched. Germline-derived CDR1 and CDR2 are MGHRA and YSYEKL. The CDR3 runs to 16 residues. This chain's CDR3 is CASSLRGRSSYNEQFF. The CDR3 DNA is TGCGCCAGCAGCCTCCGCGGGAGGAGTTCCTACAATGAGCAGTTCTTC.

Here the CDR3 DNA reads TGTGCCAGCGAGATAAACACTGAAGCTTTCTTT. The encoded protein is CASEINTEAFF. The V and J genes are TRBV28 and TRBJ1-1; D remains unclear. The CDR3 loop spans 11 amino acids. V lost 8 bases and J lost 2, with 6 bases in between. Germline V CDR1 and CDR2: MDHEN, SYDVKM.

The CDR3 loop is CASSIRKEVTSGAYNEQFF. For the CDR3, the DNA is TGTGCCAGCAGTATTAGAAAAGAGGTCACTAGCGGTGCCTACAATGAGCAGTTCTTC. The J gene is TRBJ2-1, the V gene TRBV7-9; 8 nucleotides line up with TRBD2. CDR3 length: 19 amino acids. After removal of 6 bases from V and 2 bases from J, the junction contained 18 bases not matched to a gene. Germline loops: CDR1 SEHNR, CDR2 FQNEAQ (reference sequence).

The rearrangement links TRBV30 to TRBJ1-5; unclear D gene. Germline V gene data show CDR1 as GTSNPN and CDR2 as SVGIG (reference sequence). The V end lost 1 base, the J end lost 5 bases, and 9 bases lay between the germline ends. The CDR3 covers 13 residues. CDR3 residues: CAWSGGSDQPQHF. In DNA form, the CDR3 reads TGTGCCTGGAGTGGAGGTTCGGATCAGCCCCAGCATTTT.

The V call is TRBV7-9, the J call TRBJ2-2; D might be TRBD2 (6 bases). Germline V gene data show CDR1 as SEHNR and CDR2 as FQNEAQ (reference sequence). The CDR3 is made up of 14 amino acids. V was clipped by 5 bases and J by 7 bases, with 14 bases between them. The CDR3 bases are TGTGCCAGCAGCCCCTCGACTAGATTCGGGGAGCTGTTTTTT. The encoded protein is CASSPSTRFGELFF.

As to this clone: Other DNA sequences in the same sample also yield this CDR3. The chain combines TRBV27 with TRBJ1-5; D is perhaps TRBD1 (6 bases). Germline CDR1 and CDR2: MNHEY and SMNVEV (reference sequence). V was cut by 2 bases and J by 1 base, with 12 bases left in between. The CDR3 totals 16 residues. CDR3 in amino acids: CASSLSGQGSNQPQHF. The CDR3 coding sequence is TGTGCCAGCAGTTTAAGTGGGCAGGGGAGCAATCAGCCCCAGCATTTT.

The chain recombines TRBV6-5 with TRBJ2-7; 8 bases align to TRBD1. The CDR3 length is 15 residues. V dropped 2 bases and J dropped 1; count of bases not matched to a gene: 4. Germline V lookup: CDR1 MNHEY, CDR2 SVGAGI. CDR3 sequence: CASSYTRTGSYEQYF. CDR3 in DNA: TGTGCCAGCAGTTACACGCGGACAGGGTCCTACGAGCAGTACTTC.